This T cell receptor beta chain was identified during a study of OX40 agonist ivuxolimab in advanced cancers. Sequenced by immunoSEQ multiplex PCR; TCRdb stores in-frame clones only, minus some. The repertoire has 40,000 to 55,000 clones, about 80% of them found once; the top ten carry more than 9%. The V gene's germline CDR1 is SNHLY and CDR2 FYNNEI. This CDR3 comprises 13 residues. Losses at the gene ends were 6 bases for V and 0 bases for J; bases not matched to a gene: 1. The chain joins TRBV2 to TRBJ2-5; 7 bases fit TRBD1. This receptor was taken from an adult with an advanced solid tumor such as melanoma, head and neck, liver or kidney cancer. The sequencing here drew on CD4+ or CD8+ T cells sorted from blood, taken in a trial of the OX40 agonist ivuxolimab. CDR3 sequence: CASSRGYQETQYF. The CDR3 DNA reads TGTGCCAGCAGCAGGGGGTACCAAGAGACCCAGTACTTC.